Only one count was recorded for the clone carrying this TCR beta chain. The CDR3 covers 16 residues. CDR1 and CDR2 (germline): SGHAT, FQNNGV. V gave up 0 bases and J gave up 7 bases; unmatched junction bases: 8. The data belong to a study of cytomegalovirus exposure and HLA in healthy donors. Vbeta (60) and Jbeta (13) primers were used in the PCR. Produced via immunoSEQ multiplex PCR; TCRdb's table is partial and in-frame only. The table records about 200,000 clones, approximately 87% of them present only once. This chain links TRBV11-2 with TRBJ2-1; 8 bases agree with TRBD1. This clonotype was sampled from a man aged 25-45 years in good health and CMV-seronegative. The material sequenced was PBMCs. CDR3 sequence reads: CASSLESAGGRNEQFF. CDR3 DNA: TGTGCCAGCAGCTTAGAGTCCGCAGGGGGCCGGAATGAGCAGTTCTTC.